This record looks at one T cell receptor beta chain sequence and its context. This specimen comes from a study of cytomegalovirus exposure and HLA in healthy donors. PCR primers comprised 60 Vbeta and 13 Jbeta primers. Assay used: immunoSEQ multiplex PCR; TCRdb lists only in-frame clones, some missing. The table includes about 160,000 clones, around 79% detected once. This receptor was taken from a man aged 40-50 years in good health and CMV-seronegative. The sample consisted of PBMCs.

The CDR3 loop is CASSSHYEQYF. The CDR3 DNA sequence: TGTGCCAGCAGTTCTCACTACGAGCAGTACTTC. This rearrangement joins TRBV6-6 to TRBJ2-5, with D unresolved. Near its end, the DNA agrees better with TRBJ2-7, so the J call may be wrong. Germline V CDR1 and CDR2: MNHNY, SVGAGI (reference sequence). This CDR3 is built from 11 residues.